A single sample gave rise to the 8 T cell receptor beta chains below, sequenced in a study of CD8 T cells in Susac syndrome. A quantity of roughly 0.5 to 1 ug RNA underwent reverse transcription using random hexamers. MiXCR, run by TCRdb on the immunoSEQ multiplex PCR reads, gives a single entry per CDR3 protein. This table has approximately 300,000 distinct CDR3 sequences, roughly 85% appearing once. Sequenced: CD8+ T cells from PBMCs. All receptors derive from a human donor with multiple sclerosis.

The chain carries TRBV4-3 and TRBJ2-4; 7 nucleotides agree with TRBD1. Per the germline V gene, CDR1 is LGHNA and CDR2 is YSLEER. Losses at the gene ends were 1 base for V and 6 bases for J; bases not matched to a gene: 9. The CDR3 length is 16 residues. The CDR3 sequence: CASSQGKDRPGNIQYF. CDR3 DNA sequence: TGCGCCAGCAGCCAAGGGAAGGACAGGCCGGGAAACATTCAGTACTTC.

Concerning this clonotype itself: One junction end does not reproduce the germline sequence, and a read error may be involved. The gene calls are TRBV3-1 and TRBJ2-1; 7 bases agree with TRBD2. CDR3 size: 16 residues. Germline CDR1 and CDR2: LGHDT and YNNKEL (reference sequence). This chain's CDR3 is CASSPGSGTIYNGQFF. The CDR3, as DNA: TGTGCCAGCAGCCCGGGGTCCGGGACTATCTACAATGGGCAGTTCTTC.

The rearrangement links TRBV6-5 to TRBJ1-5, with D unresolved. This CDR3 spans 11 amino acids. The V end was cut by 10 bases, the J end by 0 bases, with 4 bases between. In germline, CDR1 is MNHEY, CDR2 SVGAGI. The CDR3 loop reads CAIYSNQPQHF. In DNA form, the CDR3 reads TGTGCCATCTATAGCAATCAGCCCCAGCATTTT.

V and J are TRBV28 and TRBJ1-5; D not resolved. Per the germline V gene, CDR1 is MDHEN and CDR2 is SYDVKM. Trimming removed 5 bases from V and 4 bases from J, with 12 bases in between. The CDR3 extends over 14 amino acids. The CDR3 sequence: CASSRRAANQPQHF. The CDR3 DNA follows: TGTGCCAGCAGTCGGAGGGCAGCTAATCAGCCCCAGCATTTT.

The gene calls are TRBV4-1 and TRBJ2-1; 9 nucleotides align to TRBD2. Trimming removed 1 base from V and 0 bases from J; junction bases left unmatched: 1. The CDR3 spans 16 residues. Per germline, CDR1 MGHRA and CDR2 YSYEKL. The CDR3 nucleotides read TGCGCCAGCAGCCAAGGTAGCGGGGGCTCCTACAATGAGCAGTTCTTC. Protein product: CASSQGSGGSYNEQFF.

The chain links TRBV30 to TRBJ2-7; no clear D. Germline CDR1 GTSNPN, CDR2 SVGIG (reference sequence). The V and J ends lost 2 bases and 0 bases respectively, with 5 bases between them. This CDR3 is built from 12 residues. DNA of the CDR3: TGTGCCTGGAGTACCCTCTCCTACGAGCAGTACTTC. Translation gives CAWSTLSYEQYF.

This chain joins TRBV11-3 and TRBJ2-1; TRBD2 matches 12 bases. The germline V gene has CDR1 SGHNT and CDR2 YENEEA. The V and J ends lost 5 bases and 6 bases, in that order; junction bases with no gene match: 5. This CDR3 contains 15 residues. The CDR3 DNA follows: TGTGCCAGCAGCGTGACTAGCGGGAGCGGCAATGAGCAGTTCTTC. This codes for CASSVTSGSGNEQFF.

The chain carries TRBV7-2 and TRBJ1-4; D gene ambiguous. V was clipped by 6 bases and J by 5 bases, with 22 bases between them. The CDR3 extends over 17 amino acids. Germline CDR1 is SGHTA and CDR2 is FQGNSA. The CDR3 sequence is CASSRDPFNSGNEKLFF. The DNA of the CDR3 is TGTGCCAGCAGTCGGGATCCCTTCAACTCCGGGAATGAAAAACTGTTTTTT.